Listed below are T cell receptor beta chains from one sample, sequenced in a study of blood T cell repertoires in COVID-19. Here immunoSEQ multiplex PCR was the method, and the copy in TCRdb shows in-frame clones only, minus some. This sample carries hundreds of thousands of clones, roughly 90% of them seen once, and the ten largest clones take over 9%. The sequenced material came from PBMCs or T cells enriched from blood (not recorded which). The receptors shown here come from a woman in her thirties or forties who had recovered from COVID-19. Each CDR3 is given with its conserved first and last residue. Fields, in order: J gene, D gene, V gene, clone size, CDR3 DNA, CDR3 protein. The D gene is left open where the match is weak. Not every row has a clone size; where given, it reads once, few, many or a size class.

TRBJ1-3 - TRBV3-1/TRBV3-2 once TGTGCCAGCAGCCAAGATAAGGGACAAGCGATAGGAAACACCATATATTTT CASSQDKGQAIGNTIYF
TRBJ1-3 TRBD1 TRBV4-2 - TGTGCCAGCAGCCAGCCCGGGACAGGGGGTTCTGGAAACACCATATATTTT CASSQPGTGGSGNTIYF
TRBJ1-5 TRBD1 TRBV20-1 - TGCAGTGCTAGTACTTCGACAGGGGGTAATCAGCCCCAGCATTTT CSASTSTGGNQPQHF
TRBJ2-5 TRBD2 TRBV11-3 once TGTGCCAGCAGCTTGGGGCTAGCGGGAGAAGAAGAGACCCAGTACTTC CASSLGLAGEEETQYF
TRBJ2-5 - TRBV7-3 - TGTGCCAGCAGCCCCGGAGGGCCACAAGAGACCCAGTACTTC CASSPGGPQETQYF
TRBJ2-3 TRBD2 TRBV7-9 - TGTGCCAGCAGCCGCCTGACTAGCGTAGAGGGAGATACGCAGTATTTT CASSRLTSVEGDTQYF
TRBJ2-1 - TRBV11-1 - TGTGCCAGCAGCTTAGAGGCAGGGGCGTACAATGAGCAGTTCTTC CASSLEAGAYNEQFF
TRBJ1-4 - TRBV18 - TGTGCCAGCTCACCTACGGGGGTAGAATACGAAAAACTGTTTTTT CASSPTGVEYEKLFF
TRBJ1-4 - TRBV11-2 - TGTGCCAGCAGCTTCCGTCCATCGGAGGGTGAAAAACTGTTTTTT CASSFRPSEGEKLFF
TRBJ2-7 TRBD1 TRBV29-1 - TGCAGCGTTCAGACAGGGGCTCCCTACGAGCAGTACTTC CSVQTGAPYEQYF
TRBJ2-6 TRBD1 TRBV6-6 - TGTGCCAGCAGTCGACAGGGAAGCTCTGGGGCCAACGTCCTGACTTTC CASSRQGSSGANVLTF
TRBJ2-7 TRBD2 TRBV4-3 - TGCGCCAGCAGCCAAGACCAAGGGACTAGGGCCGGGTACTTC CASSQDQGTRAGYF
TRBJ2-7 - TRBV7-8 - TGTGCCAGCAGCTTAGCTTCTCCTTCCTACGAGCAGTACTTC CASSLASPSYEQYF
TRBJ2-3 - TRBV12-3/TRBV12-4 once TGTGCCAGCAGTTTGGGCCGGGATACGCAGTATTTT CASSLGRDTQYF